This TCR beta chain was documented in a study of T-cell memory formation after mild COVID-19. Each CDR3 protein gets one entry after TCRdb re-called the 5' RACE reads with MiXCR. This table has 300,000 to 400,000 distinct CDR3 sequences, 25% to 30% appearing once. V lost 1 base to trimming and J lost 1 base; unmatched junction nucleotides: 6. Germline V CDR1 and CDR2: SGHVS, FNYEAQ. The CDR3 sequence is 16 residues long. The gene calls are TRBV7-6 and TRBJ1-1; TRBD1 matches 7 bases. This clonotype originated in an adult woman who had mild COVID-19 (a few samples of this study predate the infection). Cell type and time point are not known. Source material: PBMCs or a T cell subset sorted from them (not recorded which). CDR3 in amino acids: CASSLGQGGGNTEAFF. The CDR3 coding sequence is TGTGCCAGCAGCTTAGGACAGGGAGGCGGGAACACTGAAGCTTTCTTT. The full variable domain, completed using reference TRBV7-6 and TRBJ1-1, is GAGVSQSPRYKVTKRGQDVALRCDPISGHVSLYWYRQALGQGPEFLTYFNYEAQQDKSGLPNDRFSAERPEGSISTLTIQRTEQRDSAMYRCASSLGQGGGNTEAFFGQGTRLTVV.